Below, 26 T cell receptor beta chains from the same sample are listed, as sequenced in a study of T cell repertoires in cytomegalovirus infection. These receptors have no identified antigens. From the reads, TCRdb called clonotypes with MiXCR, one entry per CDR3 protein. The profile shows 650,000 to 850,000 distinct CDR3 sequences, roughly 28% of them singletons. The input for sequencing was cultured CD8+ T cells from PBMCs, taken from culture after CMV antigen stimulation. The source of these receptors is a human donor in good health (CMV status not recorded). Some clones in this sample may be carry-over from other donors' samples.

CDR3 region: CASRGPVTSGRGSSYNEQFF. As DNA, the CDR3 is TGTGCCAGCAGGGGCCCGGTGACTAGCGGGCGTGGTAGCTCCTACAATGAGCAGTTCTTC. The rearrangement links TRBV7-6 to TRBJ2-1, with 10 bases aligning to TRBD2. Germline V gene data show CDR1 as SGHVS and CDR2 as FNYEAQ. The CDR3 loop spans 20 amino acids. Trimming cost V 6 bases and J 0 bases; bases outside gene matches: 17.

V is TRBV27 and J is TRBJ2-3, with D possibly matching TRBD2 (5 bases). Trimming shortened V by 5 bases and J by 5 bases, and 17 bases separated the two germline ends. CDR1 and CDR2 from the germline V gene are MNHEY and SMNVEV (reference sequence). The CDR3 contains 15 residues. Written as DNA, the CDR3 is TGTGCCAGCAGTCTACGACATCGCCGGGGAGATACGCAGTATTTT. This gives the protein CASSLRHRRGDTQYF.

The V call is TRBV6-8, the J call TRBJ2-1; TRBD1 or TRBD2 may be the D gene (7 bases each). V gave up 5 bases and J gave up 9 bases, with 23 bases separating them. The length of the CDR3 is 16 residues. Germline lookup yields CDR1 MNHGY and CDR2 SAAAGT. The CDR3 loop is CASSDYFVPGGVEQFF. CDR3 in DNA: TGTGCCAGCAGTGACTACTTCGTGCCAGGGGGGGTTGAGCAGTTCTTC.

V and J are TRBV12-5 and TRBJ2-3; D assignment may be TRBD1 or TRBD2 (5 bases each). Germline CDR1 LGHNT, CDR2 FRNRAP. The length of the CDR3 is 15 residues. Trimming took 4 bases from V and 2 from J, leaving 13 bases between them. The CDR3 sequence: CASGWSGLDTDTQYF. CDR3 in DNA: TGTGCTAGTGGTTGGTCGGGGCTAGACACAGATACGCAGTATTTT.

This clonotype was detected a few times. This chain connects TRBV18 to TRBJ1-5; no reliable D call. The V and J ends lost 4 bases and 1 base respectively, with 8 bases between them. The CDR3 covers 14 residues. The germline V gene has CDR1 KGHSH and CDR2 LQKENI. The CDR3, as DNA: TGTGCCAGCTCACACGAAGGGAGCAATCAGCCCCAGCATTTT. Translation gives CASSHEGSNQPQHF.

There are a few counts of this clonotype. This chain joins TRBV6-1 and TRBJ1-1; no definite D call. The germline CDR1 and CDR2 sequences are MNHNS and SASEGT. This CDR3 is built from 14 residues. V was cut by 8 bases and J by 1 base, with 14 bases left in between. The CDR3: CASGPWTGNTEAFF. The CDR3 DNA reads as TGTGCCAGCGGCCCCTGGACGGGGAACACTGAAGCTTTCTTT.

In nucleotides, the CDR3 is TGTGCCAGCAGTCGCACTGGGGGGGCGCGTATAAAACAGCCCCAGCATTTT. As protein: CASSRTGGARIKQPQHF. The chain uses TRBV27 and TRBJ1-5; D perhaps matches TRBD1 (6 bases). V was cut by 5 bases and J by 7 bases, with 24 bases left in between. CDR3 size: 17 residues. Germline V lookup: CDR1 MNHEY, CDR2 SMNVEV (reference sequence).

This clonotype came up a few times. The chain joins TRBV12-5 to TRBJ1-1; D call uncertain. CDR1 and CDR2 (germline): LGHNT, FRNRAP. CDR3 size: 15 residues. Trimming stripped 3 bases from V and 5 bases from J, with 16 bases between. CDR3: CASGFSGLSGTEAFF. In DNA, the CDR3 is TGTGCTAGTGGTTTTTCAGGCTTGTCGGGGACTGAAGCTTTCTTT. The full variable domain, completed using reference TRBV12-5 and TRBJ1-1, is DARVTQTPRHKVTEMGQEVTMRCQPILGHNTVFWYRQTMMQGLELLAYFRNRAPLDDSGMPKDRFSAEMPDATLATLKIQPSEPRDSAVYFCASGFSGLSGTEAFFGQGTRLTVV.

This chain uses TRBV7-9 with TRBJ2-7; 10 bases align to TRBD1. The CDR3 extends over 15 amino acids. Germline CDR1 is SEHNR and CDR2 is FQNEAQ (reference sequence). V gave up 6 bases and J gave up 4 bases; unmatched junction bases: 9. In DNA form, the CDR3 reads TGTGCCAGCAGAGATCGACAGGGGGCATGGTACGAGCAGTACTTC. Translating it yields CASRDRQGAWYEQYF. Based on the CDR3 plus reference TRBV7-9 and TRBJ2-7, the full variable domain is DTGVSQNPRHKITKRGQNVTFRCDPISEHNRLYWYRQTLGQGPEFLTYFQNEAQLEKSRLLSDRFSAERPKGSFSTLEIQRTEQGDSAMYLCASRDRQGAWYEQYFGPGTRLTVT.

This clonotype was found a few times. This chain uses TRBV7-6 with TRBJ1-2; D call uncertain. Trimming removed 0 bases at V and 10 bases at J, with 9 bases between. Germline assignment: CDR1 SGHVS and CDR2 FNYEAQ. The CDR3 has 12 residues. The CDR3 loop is CASSLASENYTF. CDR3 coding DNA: TGTGCCAGCAGCTTAGCGTCAGAAAACTACACCTTC.

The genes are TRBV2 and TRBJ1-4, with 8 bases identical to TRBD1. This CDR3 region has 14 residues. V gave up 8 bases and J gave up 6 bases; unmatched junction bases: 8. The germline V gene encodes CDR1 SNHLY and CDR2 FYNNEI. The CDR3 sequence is CASFRPGQDEKLFF. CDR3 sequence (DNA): TGTGCCAGCTTTAGACCGGGACAGGATGAAAAACTGTTTTTT.

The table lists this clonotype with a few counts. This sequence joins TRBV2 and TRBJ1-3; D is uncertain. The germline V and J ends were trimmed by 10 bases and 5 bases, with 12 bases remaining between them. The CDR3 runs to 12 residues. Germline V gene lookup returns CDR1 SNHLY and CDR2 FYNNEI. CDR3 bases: TGTGCCATCCAAAAGGAAAGAAACACCATATATTTT. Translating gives CAIQKERNTIYF.

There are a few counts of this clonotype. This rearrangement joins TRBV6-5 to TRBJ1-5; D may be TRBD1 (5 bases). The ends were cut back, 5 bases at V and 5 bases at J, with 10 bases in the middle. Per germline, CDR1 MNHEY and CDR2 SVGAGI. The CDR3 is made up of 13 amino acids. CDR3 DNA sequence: TGTGCCAGCAGTCCGGGACCCGATCAGCCCCAGCATTTT. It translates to CASSPGPDQPQHF.

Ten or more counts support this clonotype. The CDR3: CASSLDRNNPQETQYF. The CDR3 DNA reads as TGTGCCAGCAGTTTAGACAGGAATAATCCCCAAGAGACCCAGTACTTC. The V and J genes are TRBV12-3 or TRBV12-4 and TRBJ2-5, with TRBD1 as a possible D gene (5 bases). The CDR3 has 16 residues. Deletions cut 1 base from V and 1 base from J, with 13 bases between.

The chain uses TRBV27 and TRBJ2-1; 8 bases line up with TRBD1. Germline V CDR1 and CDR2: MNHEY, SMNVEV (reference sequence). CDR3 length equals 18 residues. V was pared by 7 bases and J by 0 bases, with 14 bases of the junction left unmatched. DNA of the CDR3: TGTGCCAGCACCCCCCGACAGGGGCCCCGTTACTCCTACAATGAGCAGTTCTTC. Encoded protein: CASTPRQGPRYSYNEQFF.

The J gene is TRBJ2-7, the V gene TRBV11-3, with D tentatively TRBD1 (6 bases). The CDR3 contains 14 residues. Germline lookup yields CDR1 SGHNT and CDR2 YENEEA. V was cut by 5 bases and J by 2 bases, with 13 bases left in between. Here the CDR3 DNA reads TGTGCCAGCAGCCCAACGACAGGAACCTACGAGCAGTACTTC. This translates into CASSPTTGTYEQYF.

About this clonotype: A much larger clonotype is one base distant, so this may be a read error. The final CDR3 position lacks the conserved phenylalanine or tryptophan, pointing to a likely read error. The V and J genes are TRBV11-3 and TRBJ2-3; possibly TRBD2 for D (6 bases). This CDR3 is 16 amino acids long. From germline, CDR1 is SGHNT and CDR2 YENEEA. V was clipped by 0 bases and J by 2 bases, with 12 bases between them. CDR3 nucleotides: TGTGCCAGCAGCTTAGATGACGCGGGGAACACAGATACGCAGTATTTA. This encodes CASSLDDAGNTDTQYL.

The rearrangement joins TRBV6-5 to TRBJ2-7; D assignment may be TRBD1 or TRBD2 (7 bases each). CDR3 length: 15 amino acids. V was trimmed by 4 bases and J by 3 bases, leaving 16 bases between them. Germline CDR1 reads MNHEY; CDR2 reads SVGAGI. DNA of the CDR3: TGTGCCAGCAGTTCGTTGGGAGGGGGCGTCTACGAGCAGTACTTC. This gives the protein CASSSLGGGVYEQYF.

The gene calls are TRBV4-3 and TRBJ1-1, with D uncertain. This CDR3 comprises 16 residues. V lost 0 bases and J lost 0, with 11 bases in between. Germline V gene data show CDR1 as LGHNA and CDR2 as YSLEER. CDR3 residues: CASSQDLTDLNTEAFF. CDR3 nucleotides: TGCGCCAGCAGCCAAGATCTAACAGACCTGAACACTGAAGCTTTCTTT.

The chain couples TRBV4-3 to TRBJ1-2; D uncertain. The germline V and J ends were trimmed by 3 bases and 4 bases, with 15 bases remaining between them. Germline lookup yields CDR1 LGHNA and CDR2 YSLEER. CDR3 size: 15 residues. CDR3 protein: CASSHLGADFYGYTF. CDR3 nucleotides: TGCGCCAGCAGCCACCTCGGCGCTGATTTCTATGGCTACACCTTC.

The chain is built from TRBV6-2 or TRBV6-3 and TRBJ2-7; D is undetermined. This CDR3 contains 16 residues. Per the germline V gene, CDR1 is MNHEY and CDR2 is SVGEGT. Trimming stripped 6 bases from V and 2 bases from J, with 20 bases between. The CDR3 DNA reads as TGTGCCAGCAGCAAATATTCGATGGACCGTCCCTACGAGCAGTACGTC. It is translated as CASSKYSMDRPYEQYV.

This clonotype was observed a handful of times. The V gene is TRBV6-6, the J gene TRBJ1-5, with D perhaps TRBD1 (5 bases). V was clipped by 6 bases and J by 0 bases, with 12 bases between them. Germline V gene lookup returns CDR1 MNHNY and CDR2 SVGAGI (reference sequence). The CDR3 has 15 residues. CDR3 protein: CASRAGGGSNQPQHF. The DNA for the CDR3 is TGTGCCAGCAGAGCCGGGGGGGGTAGCAATCAGCCCCAGCATTTT.

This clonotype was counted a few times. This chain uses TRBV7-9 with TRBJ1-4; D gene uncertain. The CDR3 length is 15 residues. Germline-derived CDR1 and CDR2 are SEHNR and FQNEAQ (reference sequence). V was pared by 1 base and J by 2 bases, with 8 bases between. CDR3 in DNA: TGTGCCAGCAGCTTAGGGCCGGGGACTAATGAAAAACTGTTTTTT. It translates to CASSLGPGTNEKLFF.

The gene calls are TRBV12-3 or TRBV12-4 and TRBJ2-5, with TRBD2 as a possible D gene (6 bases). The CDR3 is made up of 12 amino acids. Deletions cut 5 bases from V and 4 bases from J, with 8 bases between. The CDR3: CASSGRTETQYF. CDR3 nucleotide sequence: TGTGCCAGCAGTGGGAGGACAGAGACCCAGTACTTC.

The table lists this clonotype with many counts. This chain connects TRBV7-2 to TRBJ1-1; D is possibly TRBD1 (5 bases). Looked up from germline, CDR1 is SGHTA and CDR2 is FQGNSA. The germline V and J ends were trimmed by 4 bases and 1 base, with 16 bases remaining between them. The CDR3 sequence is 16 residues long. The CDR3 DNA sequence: TGTGCCAGCAGCTCTCTACGGGACTTCTGGAACACTGAAGCTTTCTTT. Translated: CASSSLRDFWNTEAFF.

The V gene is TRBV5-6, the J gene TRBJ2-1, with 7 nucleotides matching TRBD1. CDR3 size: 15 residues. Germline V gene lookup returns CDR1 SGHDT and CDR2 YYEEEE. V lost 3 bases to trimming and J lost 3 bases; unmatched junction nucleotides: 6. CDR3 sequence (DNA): TGTGCCAGCAGCTCCGGACAGGACTTCTACAATGAGCAGTTCTTC. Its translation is CASSSGQDFYNEQFF.